A single sample gave rise to the 30 T cell receptor beta chains below, sequenced in a study of T cells of healthy individuals. MiXCR, run by TCRdb on the 5' RACE reads, gives a single entry per CDR3 protein. The table lists about 40,000 distinct CDR3 sequences, 4.5% of them singletons. The receptors shown here come from a human donor in good health.

This clonotype was recorded many times. This chain links TRBV30 with TRBJ2-7; D is possibly TRBD1 or TRBD2 (5 bases each). Germline V gives CDR1 GTSNPN, CDR2 SVGIG (reference sequence). This CDR3 region has 15 residues. Trimming shortened V by 3 bases and J by 2 bases, and 17 bases separated the two germline ends. This chain's CDR3 is CAWSRAGRAAYEQYF. In DNA form, the CDR3 reads TGTGCCTGGAGCCGGGCAGGGAGAGCCGCCTACGAGCAGTACTTC.

This clonotype was counted ten times or more. The CDR3 DNA follows: TGTGCCAGCAGCTTGAGGGGGATAACCTATAATTCACCCCTCCACTTT. This encodes CASSLRGITYNSPLHF. The V gene is TRBV5-5, the J gene TRBJ1-6; D may be TRBD1 (6 bases). Germline CDR1 SGHKS, CDR2 YYEKEE (reference sequence). CDR3 length: 16 amino acids. Trimming removed 1 base at V and 2 bases at J, with 10 bases between. The full variable domain, with the rest looked up from reference TRBV5-5 and TRBJ1-6, is DAGVTQSPTHLIKTRGQQVTLRCSPISGHKSVSWYQQVLGQGPQFIFQYYEKEERGRGNFPDRFSARQFPNYSSELNVNALLLGDSALYLCASSLRGITYNSPLHFGNGTRLTVT.

There are many counts of this clonotype. The chain recombines TRBV9 with TRBJ1-1; the D gene is possibly TRBD1 (5 bases). Trimming left V 6 bases short and J 3 bases short, with 15 bases between. CDR1 SGDLS and CDR2 YYNGEE come from the germline V gene. CDR3 length: 14 residues. DNA for the CDR3: TGTGCCAGCACCCTGGGGGGGGTTGACACTGAAGCTTTCTTT. Its translation is CASTLGGVDTEAFF. Combining the CDR3 with reference TRBV9 and TRBJ1-1 gives the whole variable domain DSGVTQTPKHLITATGQRVTLRCSPRSGDLSVYWYQQSLDQGLQFLIQYYNGEERAKGNILERFSAQQFPDLHSELNLSSLELGDSALYFCASTLGGVDTEAFFGQGTRLTVV.

This clonotype was counted ten times or more. J is TRBJ2-7 and V is TRBV5-1, with 9 positions matching TRBD1. The junction had 11 bases not matched to a gene; V was cut back by 0 bases and J by 1 base. The CDR3 is 18 amino acids. The germline V gene has CDR1 SGHRS and CDR2 YFSETQ. CDR3 loop: CASSLGAPTGTGSYEQYF. The CDR3 DNA is TGCGCCAGCAGCTTGGGGGCTCCTACCGGGACAGGGTCCTACGAGCAGTACTTC.

In this sample, this clonotype turned up many times. V gene TRBV18 combines with J gene TRBJ1-4; D perhaps matches TRBD1 (5 bases). V dropped 1 base and J dropped 3 bases, with 9 bases sitting between them. The germline V gene encodes CDR1 KGHSH and CDR2 LQKENI. The CDR3 runs to 15 residues. The CDR3 sequence is CASSPQKGPNEKLFF. DNA of the CDR3: TGTGCCAGCTCACCACAAAAGGGGCCTAATGAAAAACTGTTTTTT.

The chain uses TRBV12-3 or TRBV12-4 and TRBJ2-5; D is undetermined. The germline V and J ends were trimmed by 5 bases and 2 bases, with 18 bases remaining between them. The CDR3 is made up of 16 amino acids. CDR3 nucleotides: TGTGCCAGCAGTCCAAACTCGTTGGGGTGGCAAGAGACCCAGTACTTC. The encoded protein is CASSPNSLGWQETQYF.

This clonotype was counted at least ten times. J is TRBJ2-7 and V is TRBV11-1; maybe TRBD1 (5 bases). The CDR3 extends over 13 amino acids. Looked up from germline, CDR1 is SGHAT and CDR2 is FQDESV (reference sequence). The V and J ends lost 1 base and 3 bases respectively, with 7 bases between them. The CDR3 spells CASSLGGIYEQYF. The CDR3 DNA is TGTGCCAGCAGCTTAGGGGGCATCTACGAGCAGTACTTC.

This clonotype has ten or more counts. The chain has TRBV2 and TRBJ2-1; unclear D gene. V dropped 7 bases and J dropped 4 bases, with 14 bases sitting between them. The germline V gene has CDR1 SNHLY and CDR2 FYNNEI. The CDR3 has 14 residues. The CDR3 is CASTSDPHYNEQFF. The DNA of the CDR3 is TGTGCCAGCACTTCCGACCCGCATTACAATGAGCAGTTCTTC.

This clonotype was detected many times. The J gene is TRBJ2-7, the V gene TRBV12-3 or TRBV12-4; tentative D call: TRBD2 (6 bases). V dropped 0 bases and J dropped 4 bases, with 10 bases sitting between them. The CDR3 extends over 14 amino acids. CDR3 region: CASSLAAAGYEQYF. The CDR3 coding sequence is TGTGCCAGCAGTTTAGCGGCCGCGGGGTACGAGCAGTACTTC.

This clonotype came up many times. The CDR3, as DNA: TGTGCCAGCAGCTTAGCTTTTAGCGGGAGGCAGCAGTACTTC. Its translation: CASSLAFSGRQQYF. The rearrangement links TRBV7-9 to TRBJ2-7; TRBD2 matches 10 bases. The CDR3 has 14 amino acids. Germline V CDR1 and CDR2: SEHNR, FQNEAQ (reference sequence). V lost 0 bases and J lost 8; bases outside the gene matches: 4.

This chain connects TRBV7-2 to TRBJ1-2; D is perhaps TRBD1 (6 bases). Trimming left V 0 bases short and J 8 bases short, with 13 bases between. The germline V gene has CDR1 SGHTA and CDR2 FQGNSA. CDR3 size: 14 residues. The CDR3 coding sequence is TGTGCCAGCAGCTTAGCGGGTACAGGGACAGGCTACACCTTC. Translating it yields CASSLAGTGTGYTF.

The table lists this clonotype with many counts. The genes are TRBV6-6 and TRBJ1-2; weak D call: TRBD1 (6 bases). Trimming shortened V by 8 bases and J by 7 bases, and 14 bases separated the two germline ends. The CDR3 totals 12 residues. The germline V gene has CDR1 MNHNY and CDR2 SVGAGI (reference sequence). CDR3 DNA: TGTGCCAGCGGGGGCAGGGTCTCTGGCTACACCTTC. It translates to CASGGRVSGYTF.

This clonotype came up a few times. This chain links TRBV7-8 with TRBJ2-7; 11 bases are shared with TRBD1. Germline-derived CDR1 and CDR2 are SGHVS and FQNEAQ. Trimming removed 2 bases from V and 5 bases from J; junction bases left unmatched: 5. This CDR3 has 15 amino acids. The CDR3 DNA is TGTGCCAGCAGCTTACTTGGGACAGGGGGTCACGAGCAGTACTTC. This sequence encodes CASSLLGTGGHEQYF.

This clonotype showed up many times. The chain recombines TRBV30 with TRBJ2-4; no clear D gene. This CDR3 contains 12 residues. Trimming removed 3 bases from V and 1 base from J, with 4 bases in between. Looked up from germline, CDR1 is GTSNPN and CDR2 is SVGIG (reference sequence). For the CDR3, the DNA is TGTGCCTGGAGACAGGCCAAAAACATTCAGTACTTC. It specifies CAWRQAKNIQYF.

A few counts support this clonotype. The J gene is TRBJ2-1, the V gene TRBV5-4; 7 positions agree with TRBD1. The CDR3 spans 16 residues. Germline-derived CDR1 and CDR2 are SGHNT and YYREEE (reference sequence). With V trimmed by 0 bases and J by 4 bases, 7 bases remained unmatched. CDR3 sequence: CASSLGPLDRYNEQFF. The CDR3, as DNA: TGTGCCAGCAGCTTGGGTCCCCTGGACAGGTACAATGAGCAGTTCTTC.

This clonotype showed up many times. The chain recombines TRBV14 with TRBJ2-1, with a tentative D call TRBD1 (6 bases). Trimming stripped 4 bases from V and 2 bases from J, with 15 bases between. CDR1 and CDR2 (germline): SGHDN, FVKESK. This CDR3 is 16 amino acids long. The CDR3 DNA reads as TGTGCCAGCAGCCCTCCTGGAAGACAGGCCTACAATGAGCAGTTCTTC. Translating gives CASSPPGRQAYNEQFF.

The chain carries TRBV29-1 and TRBJ2-5, with 8 bases aligning to TRBD2. V trimming: 6 bases; J trimming: 3 bases; junction bases outside the gene matches: 12. CDR1 SQVTM and CDR2 ANQGSEA come from the germline V gene. CDR3 length: 15 residues. CDR3 loop: CSVETPREGEETQYF. CDR3 DNA: TGCAGCGTCGAGACTCCCCGGGAGGGGGAAGAGACCCAGTACTTC. The variable domain in full, with the rest retrieved from reference TRBV29-1 and TRBJ2-5, is SAVISQKPSRDICQRGTSLTIQCQVDSQVTMMFWYRQQPGQSLTLIATANQGSEATYESGFVIDKFPISRPNLTFSTLTVSNMSPEDSSIYLCSVETPREGEETQYFGPGTRLLVL.

The rearrangement links TRBV5-6 to TRBJ2-7; D may be TRBD2 (5 bases). V lost 4 bases, J lost 3 bases, and 20 bases lay in between. Germline lookup yields CDR1 SGHDT and CDR2 YYEEEE. The CDR3 runs 16 residues. CDR3 nucleotides: TGTGCCAGCAGCGGAGGCCGAAGGAATAGGTACTACGAGCAGTACTTC. Its protein is CASSGGRRNRYYEQYF.

This clonotype was detected ten times or more. This rearrangement joins TRBV7-9 to TRBJ2-3; 12 nucleotides match TRBD2. V was pared by 6 bases and J by 5 bases, with 6 bases of the junction left unmatched. The CDR3 is 15 residues long. In germline, CDR1 is SEHNR, CDR2 FQNEAQ (reference sequence). The CDR3 region is CASSITSGGLDTQYF. The CDR3 DNA reads as TGTGCCAGCAGTATTACTAGCGGGGGGCTAGATACGCAGTATTTT.

This clonotype has at least ten counts. The chain joins TRBV27 to TRBJ1-6, with 9 positions matching TRBD1. The V segment lost 6 bases and the J segment 5 bases; nucleotides outside the gene matches: 2. This CDR3 spans 14 amino acids. Germline CDR1 is MNHEY and CDR2 is SMNVEV (reference sequence). The CDR3, as DNA: TGTGCCAGCAGGAGACAGGGGGATAATTCACCCCTCCACTTT. It yields the protein CASRRQGDNSPLHF.

The chain recombines TRBV10-1 with TRBJ2-1; no firm D call. Germline lookup yields CDR1 WNHNN and CDR2 SYGVQD (reference sequence). V gave up 2 bases and J gave up 3 bases, with 5 bases separating them. The CDR3 covers 13 residues. For the CDR3, the DNA is TGCGCCAGCAGTGAGGGTGGCTACAATGAGCAGTTCTTC. As protein: CASSEGGYNEQFF.

This clonotype was seen a few times. The rearrangement uses TRBV18 and TRBJ2-5, with D perhaps matching TRBD1 or TRBD2 (5 bases each). Per germline, CDR1 KGHSH and CDR2 LQKENI. This CDR3 is 13 amino acids long. Deletions cut 3 bases from V and 5 bases from J, with 10 bases between. The CDR3 reads CASSPMGEETQYF. CDR3 nucleotide sequence: TGTGCCAGCTCACCGATGGGGGAGGAGACCCAGTACTTC.

This clonotype showed up many times. The rearrangement links TRBV7-8 to TRBJ2-7, with D maybe TRBD1 (6 bases). V was pared by 5 bases and J by 4 bases, with 6 bases between. The germline V gene encodes CDR1 SGHVS and CDR2 FQNEAQ. CDR3 length: 11 residues. The CDR3 protein is CASSTGYEQYF. CDR3 nucleotide sequence: TGTGCCAGCAGCACAGGGTACGAGCAGTACTTC.

V and J are TRBV12-3 or TRBV12-4 and TRBJ1-1; weak D call: TRBD1 (5 bases). The CDR3 is made up of 14 amino acids. Trimming left V 3 bases short and J 1 base short, with 9 bases between. CDR3 DNA sequence: TGTGCCAGCAGTTTTATGACAGAGAACACTGAAGCTTTCTTT. Encoded protein: CASSFMTENTEAFF.

This clonotype appeared many times. This sequence joins TRBV7-4 and TRBJ1-1, with D perhaps TRBD1 (5 bases). Germline loops: CDR1 SGHVT, CDR2 SQSDAQ. V was pared by 2 bases and J by 8 bases, with 9 bases between. The length of the CDR3 is 12 residues. The CDR3 region is CASSLWDGEAFF. CDR3 coding DNA: TGTGCCAGCAGCTTATGGGACGGAGAAGCTTTCTTT.

The table lists this clonotype with many counts. The CDR3 loop is CASRGDRQSGEAFF. CDR3 nucleotides: TGTGCCAGCAGGGGGGACAGGCAGTCAGGTGAAGCTTTCTTT. The gene calls are TRBV6-7 and TRBJ1-1; 8 bases line up with TRBD1. TRBV6-7 carries the ORF label, with uncertain function. V dropped 6 bases and J dropped 7; count of bases not matched to a gene: 10. This CDR3 has 14 amino acids.

This clonotype was detected ten times or more. The chain employs TRBV12-3 or TRBV12-4 and TRBJ1-2; no firm D call. The CDR3 covers 14 residues. V lost 3 bases, J lost 0 bases, and 8 bases lay in between. The chain's CDR3 is CASSFRGANYGYTF. CDR3 in DNA: TGTGCCAGCAGTTTTCGGGGAGCTAACTATGGCTACACCTTC.

This clonotype was seen repeatedly, ten times or more. This chain joins TRBV27 and TRBJ2-3, with 9 bases aligning to TRBD2. Germline loops: CDR1 MNHEY, CDR2 SMNVEV (reference sequence). Trimming cost V 5 bases and J 5 bases; bases outside gene matches: 17. The CDR3 sequence is 18 residues long. The CDR3 protein is CASSPSPTTAGGGDTQYF. CDR3 in DNA: TGTGCCAGCAGTCCATCACCCACGACGGCGGGAGGGGGAGATACGCAGTATTTT.

This clonotype was detected only a few times. The CDR3 coding sequence is TGTGCCAGCAGCCCAAGGACTAGCGGGACGCGAAGGACCTACGAGCAGTACTTC. Amino acids: CASSPRTSGTRRTYEQYF. The chain employs TRBV11-2 and TRBJ2-7, with 12 positions matching TRBD2. Germline V lookup: CDR1 SGHAT, CDR2 FQNNGV. CDR3 size: 18 residues. V trimming: 5 bases; J trimming: 2 bases; junction bases outside the gene matches: 13.

This clonotype showed up many times. This chain joins TRBV5-4 and TRBJ1-2, with TRBD1 matching over 10 bases. Germline CDR1 SGHNT, CDR2 YYREEE (reference sequence). The length of the CDR3 is 14 residues. V trimming: 0 bases; J trimming: 8 bases; junction bases outside the gene matches: 4. The CDR3 region is CASSLAGTGAGYTF. The DNA for the CDR3 is TGTGCCAGCAGCTTGGCCGGGACAGGGGCCGGCTACACCTTC.